These 28 T cell receptor beta chains came from one sample sequenced in a study of shared clonotypes between healthy human individuals. CD8 cells regarded as naive lacked CD45RO, were positively chosen for CCR7, and omitted terminally differentiated effector memory CD45RA+ cells. Method: immunoSEQ multiplex PCR; TCRdb's copy keeps in-frame clones and lacks some. The sample records roughly 2,000,000 clones, less than 95% being singletons. The sample was naive CD8+ T cells sorted from blood. Every receptor here comes from a man between 18 and 35 years old in good health.

This chain joins TRBV27 and TRBJ2-1; tentative D call: TRBD2 (6 bases). CDR1 is MNHEY and CDR2 is SMNVEV in the germline V gene (reference sequence). CDR3 length: 15 residues. Trimming took off 8 bases at V and 2 bases at J, with 16 bases between the two ends. CDR3 residues: CASAPAREPYNEQFF. In nucleotides, the CDR3 is TGTGCCAGCGCACCAGCACGGGAGCCCTACAATGAGCAGTTCTTC.

With regard to this clone: Relative to the germline gene, one junction end is altered; a read error may explain this. The genes are TRBV7-7 and TRBJ2-5, with a tentative D call TRBD2 (5 bases). The length of the CDR3 is 13 residues. CDR1 and CDR2 (germline): SSHAT, FNYEAQ (reference sequence). The CDR3 DNA is TGTGCTAGCAGCTTAGAAGCGGTAGAGACCCAGTACTTC. It translates to CASSLEAVETQYF.

The J gene is TRBJ1-5, the V gene TRBV4-3; 7 bases are a match to TRBD1. Germline V gene data show CDR1 as LGHNA and CDR2 as YSLEER. With 2 bases clipped from V and 0 bases from J, the junction kept 4 bases outside the gene matches. This CDR3 is built from 16 residues. CDR3 loop: CASSQTTGLSNQPQHF. The CDR3 coding sequence is TGCGCCAGCAGCCAAACGACAGGGCTTAGCAATCAGCCCCAGCATTTT.

The chain links TRBV19 to TRBJ1-1; 8 nucleotides agree with TRBD1. This CDR3 spans 12 amino acids. In germline, CDR1 is LNHDA, CDR2 SQIVND (reference sequence). Trimming cost V 6 bases and J 6 bases; bases outside gene matches: 3. CDR3 DNA sequence: TGTGCCAGTAGGACAGGGGAGGCTGAAGCTTTCTTT. It is translated as CASRTGEAEAFF.

The chain employs TRBV28 and TRBJ2-7, with 9 bases that match TRBD1. Germline V gene lookup returns CDR1 MDHEN and CDR2 SYDVKM. The CDR3 sequence is 14 residues long. J gave up 6 bases and V 5 bases, and 8 bases lay outside the gene matches. As DNA, the CDR3 is TGTGCCAGCAGTCGGACAGGGGCTCATGCCGAGCAGTACTTC. Its protein is CASSRTGAHAEQYF. The whole variable domain, filled in from reference TRBV28 and TRBJ2-7, reads DVKVTQSSRYLVKRTGEKVFLECVQDMDHENMFWYRQDPGLGLRLIYFSYDVKMKEKGDIPEGYSVSREKKERFSLILESASTNQTSMYLCASSRTGAHAEQYFGPGTRLTVT.

CDR3 DNA sequence: TGCGCCAGCAGCTTGGGGCAGGGGTTCGGGGAGCTGTTTTTT. It is translated as CASSLGQGFGELFF. V is TRBV5-1 and J is TRBJ2-2; TRBD1 is a possible D gene (6 bases). The CDR3 has 14 residues. V was shortened by 0 bases and J by 7 bases, with 10 bases between the two germline ends. The germline V gene has CDR1 SGHRS and CDR2 YFSETQ.

The J gene is TRBJ1-1, the V gene TRBV29-1, with D hard to call. The germline V gene encodes CDR1 SQVTM and CDR2 ANQGSEA. Trimming left V 8 bases short and J 0 bases short, with 7 bases between. The CDR3 has 11 amino acids. The CDR3 protein is CSLLLNTEAFF. The CDR3 bases are TGCAGCCTACTGTTGAACACTGAAGCTTTCTTT.

The chain uses TRBV13 and TRBJ1-2; unclear D gene. CDR1 and CDR2 (germline): PRHDT, FYEKMQ (reference sequence). The length of the CDR3 is 15 residues. Between the trimmed V and J ends, which lost 1 base and 1 base, there was a span of 10 bases. The CDR3 region has the DNA TGTGCCAGCAGCTTAGAACTCAGCTTTAACTATGGCTACACCTTC. Translated, it gives CASSLELSFNYGYTF.

This chain joins TRBV27 and TRBJ1-2; 7 bases map to TRBD1. J gave up 8 bases and V 6 bases, and 6 bases lay outside the gene matches. CDR1 and CDR2 from the germline V gene are MNHEY and SMNVEV (reference sequence). The CDR3 runs 12 residues. CDR3 sequence: CASSTQGSGYTF. In DNA form, the CDR3 reads TGTGCCAGCAGCACACAGGGGAGCGGCTACACCTTC.

V is TRBV6-5 and J is TRBJ1-1, with TRBD1 as a possible D gene (5 bases). The length of the CDR3 is 14 residues. Trimming took off 4 bases at V and 4 bases at J, with 13 bases between the two ends. Germline V gene sequence: CDR1 MNHEY, CDR2 SVGAGI. The CDR3 loop reads CASSSSGGVTEAFF. The CDR3 DNA sequence: TGTGCCAGCAGTTCCTCCGGGGGGGTCACTGAAGCTTTCTTT.

J is TRBJ2-5 and V is TRBV4-2; D is perhaps TRBD2 (5 bases). In germline, CDR1 is LGHNA, CDR2 YNFKEQ. V lost 0 bases to trimming and J lost 2 bases, with 13 bases between them. This CDR3 contains 16 residues. As DNA, the CDR3 is TGTGCCAGCAGCCAAGAAATGGAGGCAGAGCAAGAGACCCAGTACTTC. Amino acid sequence: CASSQEMEAEQETQYF.

The chain links TRBV28 to TRBJ2-2, with 7 bases fitting TRBD2. V lost 5 bases and J lost 7; bases outside the gene matches: 4. The CDR3 is made up of 13 amino acids. CDR1 MDHEN and CDR2 SYDVKM come from the germline V gene. The CDR3 DNA reads as TGTGCCAGCAGTGACCCGGGGGGCGGGGAGCTGTTTTTT. Residues: CASSDPGGGELFF.

The table lists this clone with a count of one. The rearrangement uses TRBV5-5 and TRBJ1-2; 9 nucleotides match TRBD1. The germline CDR1 and CDR2 sequences are SGHKS and YYEKEE (reference sequence). The CDR3 has 18 amino acids. The trim removed 0 bases at V and 2 bases at J, leaving 11 bases unmatched. The CDR3 DNA sequence: TGTGCCAGCAGCTTGGAAAAGGGACAGGGATTAGCGAACTATGGCTACACCTTC. It specifies CASSLEKGQGLANYGYTF. Filled out from reference TRBV5-5 and TRBJ1-2, the complete variable domain reads DAGVTQSPTHLIKTRGQQVTLRCSPISGHKSVSWYQQVLGQGPQFIFQYYEKEERGRGNFPDRFSARQFPNYSSELNVNALLLGDSALYLCASSLEKGQGLANYGYTFGSGTRLTVV.

The V gene is TRBV2, the J gene TRBJ2-1; D possibly corresponds to TRBD1 (6 bases). This CDR3 region has 11 residues. The germline gives CDR1 SNHLY, CDR2 FYNNEI. V lost 5 bases and J lost 10, with 9 bases in between. The CDR3 DNA sequence: TGTGCCAGCAGTTTTGACAGGGAGCAGTTCTTC. It encodes CASSFDREQFF.

This chain uses TRBV11-2 with TRBJ2-2, with a tentative D call TRBD2 (5 bases). The CDR3 length is 13 residues. Trimming removed 5 bases from V and 1 base from J, with 5 bases in between. CDR1 SGHAT and CDR2 FQNNGV come from the germline V gene. The chain's CDR3 is CASSGRNTGELFF. The CDR3 DNA reads TGTGCCAGCAGCGGGAGGAACACCGGGGAGCTGTTTTTT.

This chain connects TRBV2 to TRBJ2-5; the D gene is possibly TRBD1 (6 bases). The CDR3 covers 13 residues. V gave up 9 bases and J gave up 2 bases, with 13 bases separating them. Germline loops: CDR1 SNHLY, CDR2 FYNNEI. The CDR3 coding sequence is TGTGCCAGGACAGGACCGTTACAAGAGACCCAGTACTTC. This sequence encodes CARTGPLQETQYF.

Regarding this clone: The sample has other DNA sequences that encode this CDR3 too. V is TRBV9 and J is TRBJ2-3; 7 bases match TRBD2. In germline, CDR1 is SGDLS, CDR2 YYNGEE. V lost 2 bases to trimming and J lost 0 bases; unmatched junction nucleotides: 3. The CDR3 is 15 amino acids. The CDR3 nucleotides are TGTGCCAGCAGCGTTGAAGCGGGGAGCACAGATACGCAGTATTTT. Translated, it gives CASSVEAGSTDTQYF.

Comment on this clone: At one of its ends the junction is not consistent with the germline gene, which may arise from a read error. The chain is built from TRBV2 and TRBJ2-1, with TRBD2 identical over 9 bases. Germline CDR1 is SNHLY and CDR2 is FYNNEI. The CDR3 extends over 11 amino acids. CDR3 coding DNA: TGCGGTTCGCGGGAGGGGAATGAGCAGTTCTTC. This encodes CGSREGNEQFF.

The V call is TRBV28, the J call TRBJ2-2; no clear D. Between the trimmed V and J ends, which lost 3 bases and 7 bases, there was a span of 21 bases. The CDR3 loop spans 17 amino acids. CDR1 MDHEN and CDR2 SYDVKM come from the germline V gene. This CDR3 reads CASSLGSGPRSGGELFF. The CDR3 region has the DNA TGTGCCAGCAGTTTGGGTTCGGGCCCCAGATCCGGCGGGGAGCTGTTTTTT.

The rearrangement links TRBV7-9 to TRBJ1-1; no firm D call. Between the trimmed V and J ends, which lost 1 base and 6 bases, there was a span of 9 bases. CDR3 length: 13 amino acids. In germline, CDR1 is SEHNR, CDR2 FQNEAQ (reference sequence). The CDR3 nucleotides are TGTGCCAGCAGCTTAGACGGGCCCCCTGAAGCTTTCTTT. Protein: CASSLDGPPEAFF.

The rearrangement links TRBV4-2 to TRBJ2-7; tentatively, D is TRBD1 (6 bases). Germline CDR1 LGHNA, CDR2 YNFKEQ. The CDR3 runs 13 residues. V lost 4 bases, J lost 7 bases, and 14 bases lay in between. Here the CDR3 reads CASSPRGPAEQYF. CDR3 DNA sequence: TGTGCCAGCAGCCCCAGGGGTCCCGCAGAGCAGTACTTC.

The chain carries TRBV12-5 and TRBJ2-5; D might be TRBD1 (6 bases). CDR3 length: 18 amino acids. The V and J ends lost 1 base and 1 base respectively, with 19 bases between them. Germline V gene data show CDR1 as LGHNT and CDR2 as FRNRAP. Written as DNA, the CDR3 is TGTGCTAGTGGTTTGGCCCTTGACAGGAGGAAATCCCAAGAGACCCAGTACTTC. Amino acids: CASGLALDRRKSQETQYF.

V usage is TRBV6-6 and J usage is TRBJ2-7, with TRBD2 matching over 7 bases. From germline, CDR1 is MNHNY and CDR2 SVGAGI (reference sequence). CDR3 length: 14 amino acids. V shed 4 bases and J 2 bases; nucleotides not matched to a gene: 5. The CDR3 DNA reads as TGTGCCAGCAGTTCAGCGGGACGGGCCTACGAGCAGTACTTC. Amino acid sequence: CASSSAGRAYEQYF.

This rearrangement joins TRBV11-2 to TRBJ2-7; unclear D gene. CDR1 and CDR2 (germline): SGHAT, FQNNGV. The CDR3 runs to 13 residues. Trimming shortened V by 2 bases and J by 2 bases, and 7 bases separated the two germline ends. In DNA, the CDR3 is TGTGCCAGCAGCTTACTCATCGCCTACGAGCAGTACTTC. This codes for CASSLLIAYEQYF.

The chain links TRBV5-4 to TRBJ2-5, with D tentatively TRBD1 (6 bases). Trimming stripped 5 bases from V and 4 bases from J, with 15 bases between. Germline assignment: CDR1 SGHNT and CDR2 YYREEE (reference sequence). There are 14 residues in the CDR3. The CDR3 DNA follows: TGTGCCAGCAGGTTACAGGGAACCCGAGAGACCCAGTACTTC. This codes for CASRLQGTRETQYF.

The rearrangement links TRBV10-3 to TRBJ1-3; TRBD1 is a possible D gene (5 bases). CDR3 size: 13 residues. V was shortened by 3 bases and J by 3 bases, with 6 bases between the two germline ends. Germline loops: CDR1 ENHRY, CDR2 SYGVKD. The CDR3 DNA follows: TGTGCCATCAGTGACAGGGTTGGAAACACCATATATTTT. Its translation: CAISDRVGNTIYF.

This clone appeared once. This rearrangement joins TRBV29-1 to TRBJ2-7; 9 bases map to TRBD1. The CDR3 consists of 14 residues. Germline lookup yields CDR1 SQVTM and CDR2 ANQGSEA. V lost 2 bases to trimming and J lost 5 bases; unmatched junction nucleotides: 7. CDR3 DNA: TGCAGCGTTGAAACGGGAGACAGGGGGGACGAGCAGTACTTC. This gives the protein CSVETGDRGDEQYF.

The rearrangement uses TRBV12-1 and TRBJ1-2. TRBV12-1 is described as a pseudogene. The CDR3 consists of 13 residues. Written as DNA, the CDR3 is TGTGCCAGCAGCCCGGGGAGGGTCCAAGGCTACACCTTC. Translation gives CASSPGRVQGYTF.